One sample yielded the 25 T cell receptor beta chains listed below, sequenced in a study of shared clonotypes between healthy human individuals. The data were produced by immunoSEQ multiplex PCR, yet TCRdb's version contains in-frame clones alone and is incomplete. The sample lists roughly 2.2 million clones; 85% to 95% were seen once. The sequencing input was naive CD4+ T cells from PBMCs. The subset here: CD45RA+ positively selected. These receptors all come from a man younger than 30 in good health. Some clones in this sample may be carry-over from other donors' samples.

The gene calls are TRBV27 and TRBJ1-2; D possibly corresponds to TRBD1 (5 bases). Trimming removed 8 bases at V and 8 bases at J, with 15 bases between. Germline-derived CDR1 and CDR2 are MNHEY and SMNVEV (reference sequence). CDR3 size: 12 residues. CDR3: CASARERGGYTF. The CDR3 DNA follows: TGTGCCAGCGCCCGGGAGAGGGGCGGCTACACCTTC.

The V call is TRBV18, the J call TRBJ2-3, with 9 bases that match TRBD2. Trimming took 1 base from V and 8 from J; bases not matched to a gene: 4. There are 14 residues in the CDR3. Germline lookup yields CDR1 KGHSH and CDR2 LQKENI. The CDR3 sequence is CASSPLAGEGTQYF. In DNA, the CDR3 is TGTGCCAGCTCACCACTAGCGGGAGAGGGTACGCAGTATTTT.

This chain links TRBV25-1 with TRBJ1-5, with D possibly being TRBD1 (5 bases). From germline, CDR1 is MGHDK and CDR2 SYGVNS. This CDR3 has 14 residues. The V and J ends lost 3 bases and 3 bases respectively, with 9 bases between them. CDR3 coding DNA: TGTGCCAGCAGTGAGCAGGGCCACAATCAGCCCCAGCATTTT. Translated, it gives CASSEQGHNQPQHF.

This sequence joins TRBV27 and TRBJ1-2; 7 bases agree with TRBD1. V lost 5 bases to trimming and J lost 6 bases; unmatched junction nucleotides: 12. The germline gives CDR1 MNHEY, CDR2 SMNVEV (reference sequence). The CDR3 consists of 15 residues. The CDR3 coding sequence is TGTGCCAGCAGTACAGTCGACAGGGTTAGGGATGGCTACACCTTC. This codes for CASSTVDRVRDGYTF.

With respect to this clone: Different DNA sequences within this sample yield the same CDR3. This chain joins TRBV27 and TRBJ2-5; no reliable D call. From germline, CDR1 is MNHEY and CDR2 SMNVEV (reference sequence). Trimming shortened V by 0 bases and J by 5 bases, and 7 bases separated the two germline ends. The CDR3 sequence is 13 residues long. Written as DNA, the CDR3 is TGTGCCAGCAGTTTATCGAAGTGGGAGACCCAGTACTTC. Protein sequence: CASSLSKWETQYF.

The chain recombines TRBV25-1 with TRBJ2-2; perhaps TRBD1 as D (5 bases). V lost 1 base, J lost 7 bases, and 10 bases lay in between. The V gene's germline CDR1 is MGHDK and CDR2 SYGVNS. The CDR3 runs 14 residues. CDR3 bases: TGTGCCAGCAGTGAATGGGGCGGTAGCGGGGAGCTGTTTTTT. Protein sequence: CASSEWGGSGELFF. The full variable domain, its missing parts supplied by reference TRBV25-1 and TRBJ2-2, is EADIYQTPRYLVIGTGKKITLECSQTMGHDKMYWYQQDPGMELHLIHYSYGVNSTEKGDLSSESTVSRIRTEHFPLTLESARPSHTSQYLCASSEWGGSGELFFGEGSRLTVL.

V gene TRBV28 combines with J gene TRBJ2-3, with 9 bases that match TRBD2. The CDR3 contains 15 residues. V was clipped by 1 base and J by 8 bases; unmatched bases: 7. Germline values: CDR1 MDHEN, CDR2 SYDVKM. The CDR3 loop reads CASSLSREGRGTQYF. The DNA for the CDR3 is TGTGCCAGCAGTTTATCGCGGGAGGGCCGTGGTACGCAGTATTTT.

The chain combines TRBV19 with TRBJ1-4; the D is unclear. CDR3 length equals 13 residues. Germline V CDR1 and CDR2: LNHDA, SQIVND (reference sequence). Trimming left V 4 bases short and J 5 bases short, with 8 bases between. The CDR3 protein is CASSTQTNEKLFF. The CDR3 DNA follows: TGTGCCAGTAGTACCCAGACCAATGAAAAACTGTTTTTT.

Concerning this clone itself: The sample has other DNA sequences that encode this CDR3 too. The V and J genes are TRBV20-1 and TRBJ1-1; D is unclear. This CDR3 is 11 amino acids long. Germline-derived CDR1 and CDR2 are DFQATT and SNEGSKA (reference sequence). Trimming cost V 1 base and J 6 bases, with 6 bases left between them. CDR3 in DNA: TGCAGTGCTAGAGGAGGGTCTGAAGCTTTCTTT. Amino acid sequence: CSARGGSEAFF.

The chain recombines TRBV4-1 with TRBJ1-2; TRBD1 aligns across 7 bases. The J segment lost 4 bases and the V segment lost 3 bases, leaving 2 bases of the junction unmatched. Germline V gives CDR1 MGHRA, CDR2 YSYEKL. The CDR3 contains 13 residues. The CDR3 here is CASSQTGTYGYTF. In nucleotides, the CDR3 is TGCGCCAGCAGCCAGACAGGGACCTATGGCTACACCTTC.

The gene calls are TRBV4-2 and TRBJ1-2; TRBD1 matches 8 bases. The CDR3 totals 15 residues. Germline CDR1 reads LGHNA; CDR2 reads YNFKEQ. Unmatched junction bases numbered 8, after V lost 4 bases and J lost 4 bases. CDR3 DNA: TGTGCCAGCAGCCCTGGACAGGGAGGAGCCTATGGCTACACCTTC. As protein: CASSPGQGGAYGYTF.

V usage is TRBV6-5 and J usage is TRBJ1-1, with 7 nucleotides matching TRBD1. The CDR3 has 12 amino acids. CDR1 MNHEY and CDR2 SVGAGI come from the germline V gene. The V and J ends lost 6 bases and 7 bases, in that order; junction bases with no gene match: 5. The CDR3 nucleotides read TGTGCCAGCAGAGACAGGGAGGTTGAAGCTTTCTTT. Translation gives CASRDREVEAFF.

Remarks on this clone: The sample contains more than one DNA sequence encoding this CDR3. The DNA for the CDR3 is TGCGCCAGCAGCTTGGCAGGGACCCGCGGAGAGACCCAGTACTTC. It translates to CASSLAGTRGETQYF. The V and J genes are TRBV5-1 and TRBJ2-5, with D perhaps being TRBD1 or TRBD2 (5 bases each). CDR3 length: 15 residues. Trimming took off 0 bases at V and 4 bases at J, with 13 bases between the two ends. Per the germline V gene, CDR1 is SGHRS and CDR2 is YFSETQ.

This chain links TRBV19 with TRBJ2-1; D remains unclear. Trimming shortened V by 5 bases and J by 3 bases, and 23 bases separated the two germline ends. In germline, CDR1 is LNHDA, CDR2 SQIVND (reference sequence). The CDR3 has 18 residues. CDR3 nucleotides: TGTGCCAGTAGTCCCTTTCTTTACTCCAGAAAAGACTACAATGAGCAGTTCTTC. Its translation: CASSPFLYSRKDYNEQFF.

The J gene is TRBJ1-5, the V gene TRBV2; TRBD1 matches 7 bases. Germline CDR1 reads SNHLY; CDR2 reads FYNNEI. The V segment lost 6 bases and the J segment 3 bases; nucleotides outside the gene matches: 8. The CDR3 runs 15 residues. The CDR3 region is CASRRRTGDNQPQHF. For the CDR3, the DNA is TGTGCCAGCAGGAGGAGGACAGGAGACAATCAGCCCCAGCATTTT.

This sequence joins TRBV4-1 and TRBJ1-1; D is unresolved. The CDR3 runs to 14 residues. Germline values: CDR1 MGHRA, CDR2 YSYEKL. V was trimmed by 6 bases and J by 1 base, leaving 12 bases between them. CDR3 protein: CASSSPGKNTEAFF. The CDR3, as DNA: TGCGCCAGCAGTTCCCCCGGGAAGAACACTGAAGCTTTCTTT.

The chain uses TRBV10-3 and TRBJ2-5, with 7 bases identical to TRBD2. In germline, CDR1 is ENHRY, CDR2 SYGVKD. This CDR3 has 16 amino acids. Trimming at V came to 4 bases and at J to 4 bases, leaving 12 bases not matched to a gene. CDR3 region: CAISVGAGTHPETQYF. The DNA of the CDR3 is TGTGCCATCAGTGTGGGAGCGGGAACTCATCCAGAGACCCAGTACTTC.

As regards this clone: No DNA is shown, since the ends of the CDR3 on it are uncertain; the CDR3 is the one TCRdb lists. The gene calls are TRBV6-5 and TRBJ1-2. The V gene's germline CDR1 is MNHEY and CDR2 SVGAGI. From its first to its last residue, the CDR3 has 15 amino acids. The CDR3 reads CASSSSPVPHYGYTF.

V and J are TRBV10-3 and TRBJ2-7; TRBD1 might be the D (5 bases). CDR3 length: 13 amino acids. The germline V gene has CDR1 ENHRY and CDR2 SYGVKD. The V gene lost 7 bases and the J gene lost 3 bases, with 13 bases spanning the gap. CDR3 in DNA: TGTGCCATCAATCGACAGCCAAACTACGAGCAGTACTTC. Translating gives CAINRQPNYEQYF.

Details on this clone: Other DNA sequences within the sample encode an identical CDR3. The rearrangement links TRBV28 to TRBJ1-1, with TRBD1 identical over 7 bases. V trimming: 4 bases; J trimming: 1 base; junction bases outside the gene matches: 3. The CDR3 spans 14 residues. Per the germline V gene, CDR1 is MDHEN and CDR2 is SYDVKM. The CDR3 spells CASSSGGSNTEAFF. The CDR3 nucleotides are TGTGCCAGCAGTTCAGGGGGTTCGAACACTGAAGCTTTCTTT.

The V call is TRBV5-1, the J call TRBJ2-7; D not certain. The germline gives CDR1 SGHRS, CDR2 YFSETQ. V was trimmed by 0 bases and J by 1 base, leaving 17 bases between them. The CDR3 is 17 residues long. The CDR3 spells CASSLAPSGTGSYEQYF. The DNA of the CDR3 is TGCGCCAGCAGCTTGGCCCCGTCAGGCACCGGTTCCTACGAGCAGTACTTC.

The chain has TRBV18 and TRBJ2-5, with TRBD1 matching 8 bases. The CDR3 totals 16 residues. With 2 bases clipped from V and 1 base from J, the junction kept 6 bases outside the gene matches. Germline CDR1 KGHSH, CDR2 LQKENI. This chain's CDR3 is CASSPKGGQGQETQYF. In DNA form, the CDR3 reads TGTGCCAGCTCACCAAAAGGAGGACAGGGCCAAGAGACCCAGTACTTC.

This chain links TRBV29-1 with TRBJ2-1, with 7 bases lining up with TRBD2. The CDR3 contains 12 residues. In germline, CDR1 is SQVTM, CDR2 ANQGSEA. CDR3 sequence (DNA): TGCACCGCGGCTAGCGGTAGGTATGAGCAGTTCTTC. Protein product: CTAASGRYEQFF.

The chain carries TRBV28 and TRBJ2-7, with a possible D match to TRBD2 (5 bases). CDR1 is MDHEN, CDR2 SYDVKM, per germline. CDR3 length: 17 residues. Trimming shortened V by 4 bases and J by 7 bases, and 26 bases separated the two germline ends. The CDR3 bases are TGTGCCAGCAGTTCTTTAGCGCTTCAACCCCCTTCGGGGGAGCAGTACTTC. Protein product: CASSSLALQPPSGEQYF.

The chain has TRBV4-1 and TRBJ2-5, with TRBD2 identical over 8 bases. This CDR3 has 18 residues. Germline assignment: CDR1 MGHRA and CDR2 YSYEKL. V shed 1 base, J shed 5 bases, and the junction held 15 bases outside the gene matches. The DNA of the CDR3 is TGCGCCAGCAGCCAAGCCCCCGGAGCAGCGGGAGAACTGGAGACCCAGTACTTC. It is translated as CASSQAPGAAGELETQYF.